The 28 T cell receptor beta chains reported below all come from one sample, sequenced in a study of post-analysis software for immune sequencing data. Study results and caveats: Several TRBV segments were more frequent in patients than controls; TRBV5-6, TRBV5-1 and TRBV20-1 belonged to this group.

Every TCR beta cDNA library bore unique molecular identifiers. TCRdb itself ran the PCR reads through MiXCR, one entry per CDR3 protein. This table holds 450,000 to 650,000 distinct CDR3 sequences, 44% found once. No antigen is known for these receptors. The sample taken for sequencing was blood. The receptors originated from a girl between 5 and 17 years old with multiple sclerosis.

V and J are TRBV7-9 and TRBJ2-7; 7 bases fit TRBD2. The V segment lost 5 bases and the J segment 3 bases; nucleotides outside the gene matches: 13. Germline V gene data show CDR1 as SEHNR and CDR2 as FQNEAQ (reference sequence). The length of the CDR3 is 16 residues. The DNA of the CDR3 is TGTGCCAGCAGCCCCGGCGGGGGAATTCTTGGCTACGAGCAGTACTTC. It translates to CASSPGGGILGYEQYF.

This clonotype has just a few counts. The rearrangement links TRBV7-3 to TRBJ2-7; the D is unclear. Germline-derived CDR1 and CDR2 are SGHTA and FQGTGA. V was trimmed by 2 bases and J by 5 bases, leaving 13 bases between them. The CDR3 runs to 14 residues. The CDR3 sequence is CASSLYTRLDEQYF. The DNA of the CDR3 is TGTGCCAGCAGCTTATATACGAGGTTGGACGAGCAGTACTTC. Full variable domain (remainder filled in from reference TRBV7-3 and TRBJ2-7): GAGVSQTPSNKVTEKGKYVELRCDPISGHTALYWYRQSLGQGPEFLIYFQGTGAADDSGLPNDRFFAVRPEGSVSTLKIQRTERGDSAVYLCASSLYTRLDEQYFGPGTRLTVT.

This chain connects TRBV21-1 to TRBJ1-2. TRBV21-1 is a known pseudogene. The length of the CDR3 is 14 residues. The CDR3 bases are TGTGCCAACACCACACTCGACCCTTTCTATGGCTACACCTTC. This codes for CANTTLDPFYGYTF.

This clonotype was found many times. This chain links TRBV20-1 with TRBJ2-1, with 8 bases aligning to TRBD2. Germline lookup yields CDR1 DFQATT and CDR2 SNEGSKA (reference sequence). The CDR3 loop spans 12 amino acids. J was trimmed by 8 bases and V by 6 bases; bases with no gene match: 6. CDR3 amino acids: CSAAGVSYEQFF. CDR3 bases: TGCAGTGCAGCGGGAGTAAGCTATGAGCAGTTCTTC.

This rearrangement joins TRBV5-1 to TRBJ2-1, with 7 bases that match TRBD1. Per germline, CDR1 SGHRS and CDR2 YFSETQ. The CDR3 consists of 15 residues. V shed 4 bases, J shed 0 bases, and the junction held 4 bases outside the gene matches. CDR3 in amino acids: CASSPGQSSYNEQFF. CDR3 sequence (DNA): TGCGCCAGCAGCCCGGGACAGAGCTCCTACAATGAGCAGTTCTTC.

This clonotype was counted between two and nine times. DNA of the CDR3: TGCGCCAGCAGCCCCCTTAAACGGACTAGCGGGAGGAGCGCCTACGAGCAGTACTTC. Its protein is CASSPLKRTSGRSAYEQYF. The V call is TRBV5-1, the J call TRBJ2-7, with TRBD2 matching over 14 bases. CDR1 SGHRS and CDR2 YFSETQ come from the germline V gene. The CDR3 extends over 19 amino acids. Trimming at V came to 4 bases and at J to 2 bases, leaving 14 bases not matched to a gene.

The chain is built from TRBV12-3 or TRBV12-4 and TRBJ2-7, with 8 bases aligning to TRBD1. J was trimmed by 3 bases and V by 5 bases; bases with no gene match: 12. The CDR3 length is 16 residues. The CDR3 nucleotides are TGTGCCAGCAGTCAACGTCCGGGACAGGCTTTCTACGAGCAGTACTTC. Translated, it gives CASSQRPGQAFYEQYF.

This clonotype was seen more than once but under ten times. J is TRBJ2-1 and V is TRBV7-3; D gene uncertain. The CDR3 spans 16 residues. V lost 2 bases and J lost 2, with 13 bases in between. CDR1 and CDR2 (germline): SGHTA, FQGTGA. CDR3: CASSLGVGSPYNEQFF. In DNA, the CDR3 is TGTGCCAGCAGCTTAGGGGTCGGCTCTCCCTACAATGAGCAGTTCTTC.

Only a few counts were recorded for this clonotype. The CDR3 loop reads CASGAGLPSQYF. DNA of the CDR3: TGTGCCAGCGGGGCGGGACTTCCATCGCAGTATTTT. J is TRBJ2-3 and V is TRBV7-9; D is possibly TRBD2 (6 bases). The germline V gene has CDR1 SEHNR and CDR2 FQNEAQ (reference sequence). The CDR3 runs to 12 residues. The V and J ends lost 8 bases and 10 bases respectively, with 16 bases between them.

The chain joins TRBV7-9 to TRBJ2-1; either TRBD1 or TRBD2 may supply D (5 bases each). CDR3 length: 16 amino acids. The germline V gene encodes CDR1 SEHNR and CDR2 FQNEAQ (reference sequence). V was trimmed by 5 bases and J by 3 bases, leaving 17 bases between them. CDR3 loop: CASSQPRGAGYNEQFF. CDR3 coding DNA: TGTGCCAGCAGCCAACCGAGAGGGGCCGGCTACAATGAGCAGTTCTTC.

As DNA, the CDR3 is TGTGCCAGCAGCTTAGCTTTACAGGAGGGCGAGCAGTACTTC. Protein product: CASSLALQEGEQYF. The chain couples TRBV11-2 to TRBJ2-7; perhaps TRBD2 as D (6 bases). The CDR3 consists of 14 residues. Germline V gene data show CDR1 as SGHAT and CDR2 as FQNNGV. Trimming shortened V by 1 base and J by 6 bases, and 13 bases separated the two germline ends.

This clonotype has a handful of counts. A junction end diverges from the germline sequence, so it may reflect a read error. V is TRBV20-1 and J is TRBJ1-6; D unclear. Germline values: CDR1 DFQATT, CDR2 SNEGSKA (reference sequence). The CDR3 sequence is 13 residues long. CDR3 in DNA: TGCAGTGCCCTAGAGTACGGGGATTCGCCCCTCCACTTT. Amino acids: CSALEYGDSPLHF.

This chain links TRBV5-1 with TRBJ2-7; the D is unclear. The CDR3 totals 12 residues. The V gene's germline CDR1 is SGHRS and CDR2 YFSETQ. The V end was cut by 7 bases, the J end by 5 bases, with 13 bases between. The CDR3, as DNA: TGCGCCAGCTACATGGAAGGCCACGAGCAGTACTTC. Translation gives CASYMEGHEQYF.

The chain employs TRBV4-1 and TRBJ2-1; 7 bases agree with TRBD1. Unmatched junction bases numbered 7, after V lost 1 base and J lost 4 bases. Germline CDR1 is MGHRA and CDR2 is YSYEKL. CDR3 size: 16 residues. The CDR3 region is CASSQASGTEYNEQFF. CDR3 nucleotide sequence: TGCGCCAGCAGCCAAGCCTCCGGGACAGAGTACAATGAGCAGTTCTTC.

This clonotype came up a few times. The chain employs TRBV27 and TRBJ1-6; D remains ambiguous. This CDR3 spans 15 amino acids. V lost 7 bases to trimming and J lost 1 base, with 11 bases between them. Per germline, CDR1 MNHEY and CDR2 SMNVEV (reference sequence). The CDR3 DNA is TGTGCCAGCACCCCGTTAGGGTCCTATAATTCACCCCTCCACTTT. Its protein product is CASTPLGSYNSPLHF.

The chain links TRBV4-1 to TRBJ1-1, with D uncertain. V gave up 1 base and J gave up 1 base, with 16 bases separating them. CDR1 is MGHRA, CDR2 YSYEKL, per germline. The CDR3 runs 17 residues. The CDR3 reads CASSQGPAGKQNTEAFF. Here the CDR3 DNA reads TGCGCCAGCAGCCAAGGGCCCGCCGGGAAACAGAACACTGAAGCTTTCTTT.

This clonotype has a handful of counts. The chain joins TRBV20-1 to TRBJ1-2, with D maybe TRBD1 (5 bases). V dropped 1 base and J dropped 2 bases, with 14 bases sitting between them. The CDR3 sequence is 15 residues long. The germline V gene has CDR1 DFQATT and CDR2 SNEGSKA (reference sequence). The CDR3 sequence is CSARAASGENYGYTF. The DNA for the CDR3 is TGCAGTGCTAGAGCCGCCTCGGGGGAAAACTATGGCTACACCTTC.

The chain recombines TRBV20-1 with TRBJ2-6; D may match TRBD1 or TRBD2 (5 bases each). CDR1 and CDR2 from the germline V gene are DFQATT and SNEGSKA (reference sequence). CDR3 size: 13 residues. Between the trimmed V and J ends, which lost 6 bases and 2 bases, there was a span of 8 bases. The CDR3 sequence: CSAGAPGANVLTF. CDR3 bases: TGCAGTGCCGGGGCCCCTGGGGCCAACGTCCTGACTTTC.

This clonotype was picked up a small number of times. CDR3 loop: CASTSLGAPYEQYF. CDR3 sequence (DNA): TGCGCCAGCACCTCACTTGGGGCCCCCTACGAGCAGTACTTC. The chain uses TRBV5-1 and TRBJ2-7; D possibly corresponds to TRBD1 (5 bases). Germline V gives CDR1 SGHRS, CDR2 YFSETQ. Trimming removed 6 bases from V and 2 bases from J, with 15 bases in between. The CDR3 totals 14 residues.

The chain recombines TRBV5-1 with TRBJ1-4; D is unclear. Trimming cost V 0 bases and J 0 bases, with 6 bases left between them. The CDR3 length is 15 residues. Germline CDR1 reads SGHRS; CDR2 reads YFSETQ. The CDR3 is CASSLGPSTNEKLFF. DNA for the CDR3: TGCGCCAGCAGCTTGGGTCCATCAACTAATGAAAAACTGTTTTTT. Combining the CDR3 with reference TRBV5-1 and TRBJ1-4 gives the whole variable domain KAGVTQTPRYLIKTRGQQVTLSCSPISGHRSVSWYQQTPGQGLQFLFEYFSETQRNKGNFPGRFSGRQFSNSRSEMNVSTLELGDSALYLCASSLGPSTNEKLFFGSGTQLSVL.

In this sample, this clonotype turned up a few times. V and J are TRBV4-1 and TRBJ2-5; 12 bases map to TRBD2. The CDR3 is 15 amino acids. Losses at the gene ends were 1 base for V and 5 bases for J; bases not matched to a gene: 2. The germline gives CDR1 MGHRA, CDR2 YSYEKL. CDR3 DNA: TGCGCCAGCAGCCAAGGGACTAGCGGGATCGAGACCCAGTACTTC. Its translation: CASSQGTSGIETQYF.

The chain combines TRBV12-3 or TRBV12-4 with TRBJ1-2; D gene ambiguous. The CDR3 sequence is 13 residues long. The V end was cut by 2 bases, the J end by 3 bases, with 7 bases between. This chain's CDR3 is CASSLPQHYGYTF. CDR3 nucleotide sequence: TGTGCCAGCAGTTTACCGCAGCACTATGGCTACACCTTC.

This clonotype was observed a few times. The V gene is TRBV5-1, the J gene TRBJ1-2, with D perhaps matching TRBD1 (6 bases). Germline CDR1 SGHRS, CDR2 YFSETQ. This CDR3 spans 17 amino acids. Trimming took off 2 bases at V and 0 bases at J, with 17 bases between the two ends. The CDR3 loop is CASSLFRQDVPNYGYTF. The CDR3 DNA reads as TGCGCCAGCAGCTTATTTCGACAGGACGTTCCTAACTATGGCTACACCTTC.

This clonotype was counted between two and nine times. V gene TRBV12-3 or TRBV12-4 combines with J gene TRBJ2-1, with TRBD2 matching 14 bases. The CDR3 has 20 residues. The ends lost 2 bases at V and 0 bases at J; junction bases unmatched: 9. The CDR3 loop is CASSLKRTSGRLSSYNEQFF. The CDR3 region has the DNA TGTGCCAGCAGTTTAAAACGGACTAGCGGGAGGTTAAGCTCCTACAATGAGCAGTTCTTC.

In its sample, this clonotype was seen a few times. The V and J genes are TRBV5-1 and TRBJ1-1; D not certain. V was shortened by 2 bases and J by 5 bases, with 19 bases between the two germline ends. The CDR3 extends over 16 amino acids. Per germline, CDR1 SGHRS and CDR2 YFSETQ. CDR3 protein: CASSFWDGYGETEAFF. The CDR3 DNA reads TGCGCCAGCAGCTTTTGGGATGGATACGGGGAAACTGAAGCTTTCTTT. Full variable domain (outside the CDR3, taken from reference TRBV5-1 and TRBJ1-1): KAGVTQTPRYLIKTRGQQVTLSCSPISGHRSVSWYQQTPGQGLQFLFEYFSETQRNKGNFPGRFSGRQFSNSRSEMNVSTLELGDSALYLCASSFWDGYGETEAFFGQGTRLTVV.

This clonotype occurred a few times. V is TRBV11-3 and J is TRBJ1-1; D not resolved. The CDR3 length is 11 residues. V was shortened by 1 base and J by 11 bases, with 8 bases between the two germline ends. Germline V gene lookup returns CDR1 SGHNT and CDR2 YENEEA. This chain's CDR3 is CASSLVGRAFF. In DNA form, the CDR3 reads TGTGCCAGCAGCTTAGTAGGGAGGGCTTTCTTT.

This clonotype was observed a handful of times. The rearrangement uses TRBV7-2 and TRBJ2-3; D possibly corresponds to TRBD2 (5 bases). CDR1 and CDR2 (germline): SGHTA, FQGNSA. The V and J ends lost 5 bases and 6 bases respectively, with 18 bases between them. This CDR3 region has 15 residues. The CDR3 region has the DNA TGTGCCAGCAGCCCTACCTGGACCCCGGGGGATACGCAGTATTTT. It encodes CASSPTWTPGDTQYF. The full variable domain, in which reference TRBV7-2 and TRBJ2-3 provide the parts outside the CDR3, is GAGVSQSPSNKVTEKGKDVELRCDPISGHTALYWYRQSLGQGLEFLIYFQGNSAPDKSGLPSDRFSAERTGGSVSTLTIQRTQQEDSAVYLCASSPTWTPGDTQYFGPGTRLTVL.

The table lists this clonotype with a few counts. The chain couples TRBV10-3 to TRBJ2-5; 7 bases map to TRBD2. CDR3 length: 16 residues. With V trimmed by 6 bases and J by 1 base, 11 bases remained unmatched. Germline values: CDR1 ENHRY, CDR2 SYGVKD. The CDR3 sequence: CAISLGTAGLQETQYF. DNA for the CDR3: TGTGCCATCAGCCTTGGCACAGCGGGGCTCCAAGAGACCCAGTACTTC.